This T cell receptor (beta chain) was retrieved from a study of cytomegalovirus exposure and HLA in healthy donors. Details on this clone: No antigen is known for it.

Study outcomes and limitations: Researchers counted around 180 TCR beta chains as cytomegalovirus-associated. CMV antigen specificity was confirmed in vitro for a few CMV-associated chains. Highest at DRB1 and lowest at HLA-C, TCR association rates differed among HLA loci in a later analysis. TCR beta sequences reportedly predicted most subjects' HLA-A and HLA-B alleles accurately.

This PCR relied on a set of 60 Vbeta primers and 13 Jbeta primers. Profiling relied on immunoSEQ multiplex PCR, and the TCRdb table lists in-frame clones only, not all of them. The repertoire holds some 150,000 clones, with around 85% as singletons. Germline V gene lookup returns CDR1 MNHNS and CDR2 SASEGT. V was clipped by 10 bases and J by 0 bases, with 13 bases between them. The CDR3 runs to 13 residues. The sample consisted of PBMCs. The clonotype originates from a man aged 35-49 years in good health and CMV-seronegative. The gene calls are TRBV6-1 and TRBJ2-7; D possibly corresponds to TRBD1 (6 bases). The CDR3 spells CATRGGDSYEQYF. DNA for the CDR3: TGTGCCACGCGAGGGGGAGACTCCTACGAGCAGTACTTC.